The rows below give T cell receptor beta chains drawn from one sample of a study of lymphopenia after photon versus proton radiotherapy. The repertoire was sequenced with immunoSEQ multiplex PCR; TCRdb's copy has only in-frame clones and lacks some. The data contain more than 11,000 clones, under 90% of them singletons. This sample comprised peripheral blood, obtained from a patient treated with photon-based radiotherapy. The receptors shown here come from a man in his forties or fifties with gastric cancer. CDR3s include the opening cysteine and the closing phenylalanine or tryptophan. Fields, in order: D gene, clone size, V gene, J gene, CDR3 protein, CDR3 DNA. A D gene is named only where the DNA matches it firmly. Clone size is not always given. Where it is, it says once, few, many or a class for expanded clones.

D: .; size: .; V: TRBV9; J: TRBJ2-1; CDR3: CASSAARVQGNEQFF; DNA: TGTGCCAGCAGCGCGGCCAGGGTGCAGGGAAATGAGCAGTTCTTC
D: TRBD1; size: .; V: TRBV27; J: TRBJ1-2; CDR3: CASSHRGGGYTF; DNA: TGTGCCAGCAGTCACAGGGGTGGTGGCTACACCTTC
D: TRBD1; size: .; V: TRBV4-1; J: TRBJ1-3; CDR3: CASSQDEGQTFPSGNTIYF; DNA: TGCGCCAGCAGCCAAGATGAGGGACAGACGTTCCCCTCTGGAAACACCATATATTTT
D: .; size: .; V: TRBV5-8; J: TRBJ2-4; CDR3: CASSSQELAKNIQYF; DNA: TGTGCCAGCAGCTCACAAGAACTAGCCAAAAACATTCAGTACTTC
D: TRBD1; size: .; V: TRBV27; J: TRBJ1-2; CDR3: CATRTGKYGYTF; DNA: TGTGCCACCCGGACAGGGAAGTATGGCTACACCTTC
D: .; size: .; V: TRBV25-1; J: TRBJ2-7; CDR3: CASSDTAYEQYF; DNA: TGTGCCAGCAGTGACACTGCCTACGAGCAGTACTTC
D: .; size: .; V: TRBV5-6; J: TRBJ1-2; CDR3: CASSRGQNYGYTF; DNA: TGTGCCAGCAGTCGTGGACAGAACTATGGCTACACCTTC
D: TRBD1; size: .; V: TRBV19; J: TRBJ1-5; CDR3: CASSMGQGRLNQPQHF; DNA: TGTGCCAGTAGTATGGGACAGGGAAGGCTAAATCAGCCCCAGCATTTT
D: .; size: .; V: TRBV4-1; J: TRBJ1-1; CDR3: CASSQGEAFF; DNA: TGCGCCAGCAGCCAAGGTGAAGCTTTCTTT
D: .; size: .; V: TRBV9; J: TRBJ2-3; CDR3: CASSVGGKDTQYF; DNA: TGTGCCAGCAGCGTAGGGGGGAAAGATACGCAGTATTTT
D: .; size: .; V: TRBV10-1; J: TRBJ2-4; CDR3: CASSAGGAKNIQYF; DNA: TGCGCCAGCAGTGCGGGGGGCGCCAAAAACATTCAGTACTTC
D: TRBD1; size: .; V: TRBV6-1; J: TRBJ1-1; CDR3: CASSIFGQGSAEAFF; DNA: TGTGCCAGCAGTATATTTGGACAGGGCAGCGCTGAAGCTTTCTTT
D: .; size: .; V: TRBV7-2; J: TRBJ2-7; CDR3: CASSQGLNDYEQYF; DNA: TGTGCCAGCAGCCAGGGACTGAACGACTACGAGCAGTACTTC
D: TRBD1; size: .; V: TRBV5-6; J: TRBJ1-5; CDR3: CASSLEGAFQPQHF; DNA: TGTGCCAGCAGCTTGGAGGGGGCGTTTCAGCCCCAGCATTTT
D: .; size: .; V: TRBV30; J: TRBJ2-2; CDR3: CAWRRGGGTGELFF; DNA: TGTGCCTGGAGGAGAGGGGGAGGCACCGGGGAGCTGTTTTTT
D: TRBD1; size: few; V: TRBV10-2; J: TRBJ2-2; CDR3: CASSELTGPTGELFF; DNA: TGCGCCAGCAGTGAGCTGACAGGGCCCACCGGGGAGCTGTTTTTT
D: .; size: .; V: TRBV6-9; J: TRBJ1-5; CDR3: CASSYSRASNQPQHF; DNA: TGTGCCAGCAGTTACTCCAGGGCAAGCAATCAGCCCCAGCATTTT
D: TRBD1; size: .; V: TRBV18; J: TRBJ2-2; CDR3: CASSSDRGNTGELFF; DNA: TGTGCCAGCTCATCGGACAGGGGAAACACCGGGGAGCTGTTTTTT
D: .; size: .; V: TRBV15; J: TRBJ2-3; CDR3: CATSSSRGGASTDTQYF; DNA: TGTGCCACCAGCAGCAGTAGGGGGGGGGCTAGCACAGATACGCAGTATTTT
D: TRBD1; size: .; V: TRBV7-8; J: TRBJ2-3; CDR3: CASSLMTGGYTDTQYF; DNA: TGTGCCAGCAGCTTAATGACAGGGGGATACACAGATACGCAGTATTTT
D: .; size: .; V: TRBV18; J: TRBJ1-4; CDR3: CASSQEGGNEKLFF; DNA: TGTGCCAGCTCACAAGAGGGCGGTAATGAAAAACTGTTTTTT
D: .; size: .; V: TRBV19; J: TRBJ1-1; CDR3: CASTLYMDFGEAFF; DNA: TGTGCCAGTACTCTATACATGGACTTCGGTGAAGCTTTCTTT
D: .; size: .; V: TRBV4-3; J: TRBJ1-2; CDR3: CASSQDMATNYGYTF; DNA: TGCGCCAGCAGCCAAGATATGGCCACCAACTATGGCTACACCTTC
D: .; size: few; V: TRBV7-9; J: TRBJ1-6; CDR3: CASSLVTGHSPLHF; DNA: TGTGCCAGCAGCTTAGTGACAGGCCATTCACCCCTCCACTTT
D: .; size: .; V: TRBV13; J: TRBJ2-4; CDR3: CASSLRGPGGGNIQYF; DNA: TGTGCCAGCAGCCTCCGGGGGCCAGGCGGTGGAAACATTCAGTACTTC
D: .; size: .; V: TRBV6-1; J: TRBJ2-7; CDR3: CASSGDTPQRWNEQYF; DNA: TGTGCCAGCAGTGGAGACACACCCCAGAGGTGGAACGAGCAGTACTTC
D: .; size: .; V: TRBV6-1; J: TRBJ2-5; CDR3: CASRGYRQQETQYF; DNA: TGTGCCAGCAGAGGGTACAGACAACAAGAGACCCAGTACTTC
D: .; size: .; V: TRBV5-5; J: TRBJ2-2; CDR3: CASSFETNTGELFF; DNA: TGTGCCAGCAGCTTTGAGACGAACACCGGGGAGCTGTTTTTT
D: TRBD1; size: once; V: TRBV7-2; J: TRBJ2-5; CDR3: CASSLTGTRETQYF; DNA: TGTGCCAGCAGCTTGACAGGGACCCGAGAGACCCAGTACTTC
D: TRBD2; size: once; V: TRBV4-1; J: TRBJ2-3; CDR3: CASSPGLVGTDTQYF; DNA: TGCGCCAGCAGCCCGGGACTAGTCGGCACAGATACGCAGTATTTT
D: TRBD1; size: .; V: TRBV30; J: TRBJ1-1; CDR3: CAWSVRTWTGGGGTEAFF; DNA: TGTGCCTGGAGTGTACGTACCTGGACAGGGGGCGGTGGCACTGAAGCTTTCTTT
D: .; size: .; V: TRBV18; J: TRBJ1-3; CDR3: CASSLYDRPDSGNTIYF; DNA: TGTGCCAGCTCACTATACGACAGGCCTGACTCTGGAAACACCATATATTTT
D: TRBD1; size: few; V: TRBV19; J: TRBJ1-2; CDR3: CASSIDRGGGYTF; DNA: TGTGCCAGTAGCATAGACAGGGGTGGTGGCTACACCTTC
D: .; size: few; V: TRBV30; J: TRBJ1-6; CDR3: CAWRGQSNNSPLHF; DNA: TGTGCCTGGAGGGGACAAAGCAATAATTCACCCCTCCACTTT
D: TRBD2; size: .; V: TRBV7-3; J: TRBJ2-5; CDR3: CASSLGPSGVQETQYF; DNA: TGTGCCAGCAGCTTGGGGCCTAGCGGGGTCCAAGAGACCCAGTACTTC
D: .; size: .; V: TRBV19; J: TRBJ2-2; CDR3: CASSYPMGRAGTGELFF; DNA: TGTGCCAGTAGTTACCCCATGGGCAGGGCAGGCACCGGGGAGCTGTTTTTT
D: .; size: few; V: TRBV4-2; J: TRBJ2-3; CDR3: CASSQDWGTDTQYF; DNA: TGTGCCAGCAGCCAAGATTGGGGCACAGATACGCAGTATTTT
D: .; size: .; V: TRBV5-1; J: TRBJ2-4; CDR3: CASSESKNIQYF; DNA: TGCGCCAGCAGTGAGTCCAAAAACATTCAGTACTTC
D: .; size: .; V: TRBV25-1; J: TRBJ2-2; CDR3: CASMPGTGELFF; DNA: TGTGCCAGCATGCCGGGGACCGGGGAGCTGTTTTTT
D: .; size: .; V: TRBV11-3; J: TRBJ2-2; CDR3: CASSLEGLAGELFF; DNA: TGTGCCAGCAGCTTGGAGGGGTTAGCCGGGGAGCTGTTTTTT
D: .; size: .; V: TRBV21-1; J: TRBJ1-5; CDR3: CASRLHLATLASLHWHHQPQHF; DNA: TGTGCCAGCAGACTGCACCTAGCTACATTGGCATCGCTACATTGGCATCATCAGCCCCAGCATTTT
D: TRBD1; size: .; V: TRBV2; J: TRBJ2-7; CDR3: CASGGQGAYEQYF; DNA: TGTGCCAGCGGTGGACAGGGGGCATACGAGCAGTACTTC
D: .; size: .; V: TRBV6-5; J: TRBJ1-1; CDR3: CASSYSLRATEAFF; DNA: TGTGCCAGCAGTTACTCGCTCAGGGCCACTGAAGCTTTCTTT
D: .; size: .; V: TRBV6-5; J: TRBJ2-1; CDR3: CASSYMANNEQFF; DNA: TGTGCCAGCAGTTACATGGCGAACAATGAGCAGTTCTTC
D: .; size: .; V: TRBV20-1; J: TRBJ2-7; CDR3: CSVQTGFEYF; DNA: TGCAGTGTTCAGACTGGTTTTGAGTACTTC
D: TRBD1; size: .; V: TRBV5-1; J: TRBJ1-3; CDR3: CASSLEGQGAGNTIYF; DNA: TGCGCCAGCAGCTTGGAGGGCCAGGGGGCTGGAAACACCATATATTTT
D: .; size: .; V: TRBV30; J: TRBJ2-6; CDR3: CAWSRPGANVLTF; DNA: TGTGCCTGGAGTCGCCCCGGGGCCAACGTCCTGACTTTC
D: .; size: .; V: TRBV10-3; J: TRBJ1-2; CDR3: CATRAGNYGYTF; DNA: TGTGCCACCAGGGCAGGCAACTATGGCTACACCTTC
D: TRBD1; size: .; V: TRBV6-1; J: TRBJ2-3; CDR3: CASSQDRRTDTQYF; DNA: TGTGCCAGCAGTCAGGACAGGCGCACAGATACGCAGTATTTT
D: TRBD2; size: .; V: TRBV5-1; J: TRBJ2-3; CDR3: CASSPLLAGAGDTQYF; DNA: TGCGCCAGCAGCCCGTTACTAGCGGGGGCTGGGGATACGCAGTATTTT
D: TRBD2; size: .; V: TRBV11-2; J: TRBJ2-3; CDR3: CASSRRTSGPSTDTQYF; DNA: TGTGCCAGCAGCCGCCGGACTAGCGGTCCTAGCACAGATACGCAGTATTTT